The 27 T cell receptor beta chains in this list originate from one sample, sequenced in a study of blood T cell repertoires in COVID-19. Sequencing used immunoSEQ multiplex PCR; TCRdb keeps in-frame clones, though not all of them. Of about 120,000 clones listed, around 74% are singletons. The specimen sequenced was peripheral blood. These receptors originate from a woman aged 55 to 70 with acute or convalescent COVID-19.

The chain is built from TRBV18 and TRBJ1-5; D may be TRBD1 (5 bases). This CDR3 spans 14 amino acids. Germline V lookup: CDR1 KGHSH, CDR2 LQKENI. V dropped 5 bases and J dropped 3 bases, with 11 bases sitting between them. The CDR3 coding sequence is TGTGCCAGCTCAGTCGGGGGTCCCAATCAGCCCCAGCATTTT. It encodes CASSVGGPNQPQHF.

The CDR3 loop is CSVRGLRDEQYF. The CDR3 DNA reads TGCAGCGTTCGGGGACTCCGGGACGAGCAGTACTTC. The chain links TRBV29-1 to TRBJ2-7; a weak D match, TRBD2 (6 bases). The CDR3 extends over 12 amino acids. The V end lost 5 bases, the J end lost 5 bases, and 13 bases lay between the germline ends. The germline V gene has CDR1 SQVTM and CDR2 ANQGSEA.

This clone showed up just once. The chain recombines TRBV7-8 with TRBJ1-4; D gene ambiguous. Germline values: CDR1 SGHVS, CDR2 FQNEAQ. Deletions cut 4 bases from V and 5 bases from J, with 14 bases between. The CDR3 has 15 residues. The CDR3: CASSSRPGRNEKLFF. CDR3 nucleotide sequence: TGTGCCAGCAGCTCCCGCCCAGGCAGGAATGAAAAACTGTTTTTT.

The rearrangement joins TRBV5-6 to TRBJ2-1; maybe TRBD2 (6 bases). V lost 4 bases and J 5 bases, leaving 13 bases between the germline ends. The CDR3 spans 14 residues. Germline V gene lookup returns CDR1 SGHDT and CDR2 YYEEEE. This CDR3 is CASSRRDFNNEQFF. The CDR3 DNA sequence: TGTGCCAGCAGCCGCCGGGACTTTAACAATGAGCAGTTCTTC.

V is TRBV6-5 and J is TRBJ1-5; the D gene is possibly TRBD1 (5 bases). CDR3 length equals 13 residues. Per the germline V gene, CDR1 is MNHEY and CDR2 is SVGAGI. Deletions cut 7 bases from V and 0 bases from J, with 7 bases between. The CDR3 DNA is TGTGCCAGCAAGACAGATAGCAATCAGCCCCAGCATTTT. It encodes CASKTDSNQPQHF.

V and J are TRBV2 and TRBJ2-5; D possibly corresponds to TRBD2 (7 bases). There are 14 residues in the CDR3. Germline V gene data show CDR1 as SNHLY and CDR2 as FYNNEI. The V end was cut by 0 bases, the J end by 4 bases, with 9 bases between. Written as DNA, the CDR3 is TGTGCCAGCAGTGAAGCGCGGGGGCGAGAGACCCAGTACTTC. Its protein product is CASSEARGRETQYF.

This chain joins TRBV10-3 and TRBJ1-1; 8 bases map to TRBD1. The CDR3 runs 15 residues. CDR1 and CDR2 from the germline V gene are ENHRY and SYGVKD. The J segment lost 2 bases and the V segment lost 10 bases, leaving 12 bases of the junction unmatched. CDR3 nucleotide sequence: TGTGCCACCACTGGCACAGGGGGAGAAAACACTGAAGCTTTCTTT. This translates into CATTGTGGENTEAFF.

The gene calls are TRBV5-1 and TRBJ2-5, with 12 bases matching TRBD2. J gave up 2 bases and V 3 bases, and 2 bases lay outside the gene matches. The CDR3 is 15 amino acids. The germline V gene encodes CDR1 SGHRS and CDR2 YFSETQ. DNA for the CDR3: TGCGCCAGCAGCTATACTAGCGGGGGGCAAGAGACCCAGTACTTC. Its translation: CASSYTSGGQETQYF.

The rearrangement links TRBV5-4 to TRBJ2-5, with 7 bases that match TRBD1. The germline V gene has CDR1 SGHNT and CDR2 YYREEE (reference sequence). This CDR3 contains 14 residues. V shed 4 bases and J 0 bases; nucleotides not matched to a gene: 3. This CDR3 is CASSQGQNQETQYF. CDR3 DNA: TGTGCCAGCAGCCAGGGACAGAACCAAGAGACCCAGTACTTC.

The chain employs TRBV29-1 and TRBJ1-5, with TRBD1 identical over 10 bases. The junction had 5 bases not matched to a gene; V was cut back by 6 bases and J by 6 bases. The CDR3 extends over 13 amino acids. Germline CDR1 SQVTM, CDR2 ANQGSEA. The CDR3 here is CSVVTGGGQPQHF. CDR3 bases: TGCAGCGTCGTGACAGGGGGCGGTCAGCCCCAGCATTTT.

This clone was found a few times. The V call is TRBV21-1, the J call TRBJ2-2; whether TRBD1, the table's D call, matches the DNA was not checked. TRBV21-1 is marked as a pseudogene. CDR3 length equals 15 residues. CDR3 bases: TGTGCCAGCAGCCTTGGACAGATTTACACCGGGGAGCTGTTTTTT. Translating it yields CASSLGQIYTGELFF.

This clone was observed a few times. Here the CDR3 reads CASSLRRNTEAFF. CDR3 DNA sequence: TGTGCCAGCAGCCTGAGGCGTAACACTGAAGCTTTCTTT. This chain joins TRBV3-1 (or the pseudogene TRBV3-2) and TRBJ1-1, with D unclear. Deletions cut 4 bases from V and 2 bases from J, with 8 bases between. The CDR3 is made up of 13 amino acids. The germline gives CDR1 LGHDT, CDR2 YNNKEL (reference sequence).

The chain has TRBV7-3 and TRBJ1-1; 11 nucleotides agree with TRBD1. The CDR3 consists of 20 residues. The germline V gene encodes CDR1 SGHTA and CDR2 FQGTGA. Trimming took 3 bases from V and 4 from J; bases not matched to a gene: 19. The CDR3 coding sequence is TGTGCCAGCAGCTTTAGAGACACCGGGACAGGGGGGTTTTTCGGCACTGAAGCTTTCTTT. This translates into CASSFRDTGTGGFFGTEAFF.

V and J are TRBV27 and TRBJ1-4; D may be TRBD1 (5 bases). The germline CDR1 and CDR2 sequences are MNHEY and SMNVEV (reference sequence). This CDR3 spans 17 amino acids. V was pared by 2 bases and J by 1 base, with 14 bases between. The CDR3 is CASSLGHSGETNEKLFF. The CDR3 bases are TGTGCCAGCAGTTTAGGACATTCCGGTGAAACTAATGAAAAACTGTTTTTT.

V gene TRBV11-2 combines with J gene TRBJ2-5; TRBD1 matches 9 bases. The length of the CDR3 is 15 residues. CDR1 and CDR2 from the germline V gene are SGHAT and FQNNGV. V shed 3 bases and J 5 bases; nucleotides not matched to a gene: 7. The CDR3 coding sequence is TGTGCCAGCAGCTTCTGGGGACAGGGTCGGGAGACCCAGTACTTC. Translated: CASSFWGQGRETQYF.

The chain recombines TRBV5-1 with TRBJ1-2; D gene ambiguous. The V gene's germline CDR1 is SGHRS and CDR2 YFSETQ. The CDR3 consists of 15 residues. V lost 4 bases to trimming and J lost 0 bases, with 13 bases between them. Here the CDR3 reads CASSLGGIANYGYTF. The CDR3 DNA reads TGCGCCAGCAGCCTGGGAGGGATAGCTAACTATGGCTACACCTTC.

V and J are TRBV19 and TRBJ1-1; the D is unclear. The CDR3 extends over 14 amino acids. Germline CDR1 and CDR2: LNHDA and SQIVND (reference sequence). The V end lost 4 bases, the J end lost 0 bases, and 9 bases lay between the germline ends. CDR3 nucleotide sequence: TGTGCCAGTAGTAAGAGGAGAATGAACACTGAAGCTTTCTTT. This sequence encodes CASSKRRMNTEAFF.

The chain carries TRBV5-6 and TRBJ2-3; 7 bases are a match to TRBD1. The CDR3 totals 14 residues. The junction had 8 bases not matched to a gene; V was cut back by 4 bases and J by 6 bases. Per germline, CDR1 SGHDT and CDR2 YYEEEE. CDR3 bases: TGTGCCAGCAGCCTGGGACAGTTTATGGATACGCAGTATTTT. Translation gives CASSLGQFMDTQYF. The whole variable domain, filled in from reference TRBV5-6 and TRBJ2-3, reads DAGVTQSPTHLIKTRGQQVTLRCSPKSGHDTVSWYQQALGQGPQFIFQYYEEEERQRGNFPDRFSGHQFPNYSSELNVNALLLGDSALYLCASSLGQFMDTQYFGPGTRLTVL.

The V gene is TRBV20-1, the J gene TRBJ1-5; 7 nucleotides agree with TRBD1. Trimming at V came to 4 bases and at J to 11 bases, leaving 5 bases not matched to a gene. Germline V gene data show CDR1 as DFQATT and CDR2 as SNEGSKA (reference sequence). This CDR3 is 11 amino acids long. The CDR3 loop reads CSAIEQGTQHF. CDR3 in DNA: TGCAGTGCTATAGAACAGGGGACCCAGCATTTT.

DNA of the CDR3: TGTGCCAGCACCCTTGTTCGACAGGTTTTAGGGACTGAAGCTTTCTTT. Its translation: CASTLVRQVLGTEAFF. This rearrangement joins TRBV28 to TRBJ1-1, with D perhaps matching TRBD1 (6 bases). Germline loops: CDR1 MDHEN, CDR2 SYDVKM. This CDR3 comprises 16 residues. Trimming cost V 7 bases and J 5 bases, with 23 bases left between them.

This chain links TRBV6-5 with TRBJ1-6; a weak D match, TRBD1 (6 bases). CDR3 length: 13 amino acids. V was cut by 2 bases and J by 13 bases, with 12 bases left in between. Per the germline V gene, CDR1 is MNHEY and CDR2 is SVGAGI. CDR3 sequence: CASSYATGYPLHF. CDR3 sequence (DNA): TGTGCCAGCAGTTACGCCACAGGGTACCCCCTCCACTTT.

The chain has TRBV7-9 and TRBJ1-3; perhaps TRBD1 as D (6 bases). The germline V gene has CDR1 SEHNR and CDR2 FQNEAQ (reference sequence). This CDR3 region has 17 residues. Deletions cut 4 bases from V and 0 bases from J, with 16 bases between. CDR3 nucleotides: TGTGCCAGCAGCTCCGTACAGGGATTATACTCTGGAAACACCATATATTTT. As protein: CASSSVQGLYSGNTIYF. Full variable domain (missing parts from reference TRBV7-9 and TRBJ1-3): DTGVSQNPRHKITKRGQNVTFRCDPISEHNRLYWYRQTLGQGPEFLTYFQNEAQLEKSRLLSDRFSAERPKGSFSTLEIQRTEQGDSAMYLCASSSVQGLYSGNTIYFGEGSWLTVV.

J is TRBJ2-1 and V is TRBV5-6; 7 nucleotides match TRBD2. The CDR3 covers 15 residues. V gave up 4 bases and J gave up 2 bases; unmatched junction bases: 6. The germline V gene has CDR1 SGHDT and CDR2 YYEEEE. The CDR3 nucleotides read TGTGCCAGCAGCGGGGGGGTCCCCCCCTACAATGAGCAGTTCTTC. Translation: CASSGGVPPYNEQFF.

This clone was seen just once. The V and J genes are TRBV2 and TRBJ1-1, with 9 bases aligning to TRBD1. V lost 5 bases and J lost 6; bases outside the gene matches: 4. The CDR3 length is 13 residues. CDR1 is SNHLY, CDR2 FYNNEI, per germline. CDR3 DNA sequence: TGTGCCAGCAGTTGGGACAGGGACGCTGAAGCTTTCTTT. Protein product: CASSWDRDAEAFF.

This chain connects TRBV21-1 to TRBJ2-7; whether TRBD2, the table's D call, matches the DNA was not checked. TRBV21-1 is described as a pseudogene. The CDR3 is made up of 15 amino acids. The CDR3 loop is CASSKPHGEFYEQYF. The CDR3 DNA reads as TGTGCCAGCAGCAAACCCCACGGGGAGTTCTACGAGCAGTACTTC.

This chain uses TRBV2 with TRBJ1-4, with 9 bases matching TRBD1. Germline assignment: CDR1 SNHLY and CDR2 FYNNEI. V lost 8 bases, J lost 13 bases, and 23 bases stayed unmatched. The CDR3 is made up of 17 amino acids. DNA for the CDR3: TGTGCCAGCCAGTTTCGTAGTCCGGGACAGGGAGAGGGAGGACTGTTTTTT. This gives the protein CASQFRSPGQGEGGLFF.

The genes are TRBV5-8 and TRBJ2-7, with D tentatively TRBD1 (5 bases). From germline, CDR1 is SGHTS and CDR2 YDEGEE. This CDR3 region has 14 residues. Trimming removed 2 bases from V and 2 bases from J, with 11 bases in between. The CDR3 DNA follows: TGTGCCAGCAGCTTACGGACAATTCCCTACGAGCAGTACTTC. This sequence encodes CASSLRTIPYEQYF.